This T cell receptor beta chain was captured by sequencing in a study of T cell repertoires in cytomegalovirus infection. About the research overall: Matching HLA type, along with CMV infection, was indicated by public TCR beta signatures. Whole-study results and caveats: CMV-specific TCR beta clonotypes restricted by HLA-C were the ones dominating the ex vivo response. Frequencies of public TCR beta families were cumulated, and this identified carriers of CMV plus the relevant HLA.

One entry per CDR3 protein results from TCRdb running MiXCR on the reads. This sample yields 650,000 to 900,000 distinct CDR3 sequences, of which approximately 30% are seen a single time; around 12% belongs to the top ten. In regard to this clonotype: As yet, its antigen is unknown.

The CDR3 sequence is 17 residues long. Germline lookup yields CDR1 SEHNR and CDR2 FQNEAQ (reference sequence). Trimming shortened V by 5 bases and J by 0 bases, and 14 bases separated the two germline ends. The origin of this receptor is a human donor in good health (CMV status not recorded). Some clones in this sample may be carry-over from other donors' samples. The sequencing here drew on cultured CD8+ T cells from PBMCs, taken from culture after CMV antigen stimulation. V is TRBV7-9 and J is TRBJ1-6; D is unclear. The CDR3 region has the DNA TGTGCCAGCAGCAATTTGGGTACAAGCTCCTATAATTCACCCCTCCACTTT. It specifies CASSNLGTSSYNSPLHF.